This T cell receptor beta chain was retrieved from a study of CD8 T cells in Susac syndrome. Overall study context: Treatment at blood withdrawal was none, corticosteroids, or intravenous immunoglobulin alone in Susac syndrome patients.

The CDR3 has 13 amino acids. Germline trimming cut 5 bases from V and 4 bases from J; bases unmatched to any gene: 3. Germline V lookup: CDR1 MGHDK, CDR2 SYGVNS. With random hexamers, reverse transcription was performed on roughly 0.45 to 1 ug of RNA. TCRdb used MiXCR to reprocess the immunoSEQ multiplex PCR reads, holding one entry per CDR3 protein. The sample lists 150,000 or so distinct CDR3 sequences; 85% to 95% were seen once. The authors carried out high-throughput sequencing of TCR beta. They applied it to CD8+ and CD4+ T cells obtained from blood. The material sequenced was CD4+ T cells from PBMCs. The receptor was derived from a human donor with Susac syndrome. The chain links TRBV25-1 to TRBJ1-2, with 8 bases fitting TRBD1. The CDR3 region is CASSTGTGYGYTF. The CDR3 DNA follows: TGTGCCAGCAGTACGGGGACAGGCTATGGCTACACCTTC.